The clone carrying this T cell receptor beta chain was counted ten times or more. The target antigen is unknown. The sample belongs to a study of T cell repertoires in cytomegalovirus infection. Study in general: Indicated by public TCR beta signatures were CMV infection and matching HLA type.

V dropped 9 bases and J dropped 6; count of bases not matched to a gene: 13. Germline-derived CDR1 and CDR2 are MNHNY and SVGAGI (reference sequence). The CDR3 spans 15 residues. TCRdb reanalysed the reads using MiXCR and keeps one entry per CDR3 protein. The sample includes hundreds of thousands of distinct CDR3 sequences, about 10% seen only once; the top ten take roughly 10%. The study, taken as a whole, reports: CMV-specific TCR beta clonotypes restricted by HLA-C were the ones dominating the ex vivo response.

The V and J genes are TRBV6-6 and TRBJ2-1, with 8 positions matching TRBD2. The source is a human donor in good health (CMV status not recorded). Some clones in this sample may be carry-over from other donors' samples. Sequencing was done on a sample of PBMCs. The CDR3 DNA is TGTGCCAGTGCCTTACCCGGGGGGGCCCGCAATGAGCAGTTCTTC. It encodes CASALPGGARNEQFF.